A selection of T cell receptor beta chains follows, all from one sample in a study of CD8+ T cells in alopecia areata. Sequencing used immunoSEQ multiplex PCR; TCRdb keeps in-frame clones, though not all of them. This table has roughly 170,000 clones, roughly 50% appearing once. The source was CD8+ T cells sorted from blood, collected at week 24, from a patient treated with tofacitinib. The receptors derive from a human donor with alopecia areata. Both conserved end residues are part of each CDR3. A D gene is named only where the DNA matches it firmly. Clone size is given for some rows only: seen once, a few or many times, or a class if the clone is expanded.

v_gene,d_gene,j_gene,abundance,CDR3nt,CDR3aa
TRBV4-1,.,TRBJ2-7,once,TGCGCCAGCAGCCAAGGGCCTAGCGCAAACGAGCAGTACTTC,CASSQGPSANEQYF
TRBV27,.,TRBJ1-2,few,TGTGCCAGCAGTTTTCCCAGGCATGGCTACACCTTC,CASSFPRHGYTF
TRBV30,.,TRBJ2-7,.,TGTGCCTGGAGTGAGGCAGGGGCATTTTACGAGCAGTACTTC,CAWSEAGAFYEQYF
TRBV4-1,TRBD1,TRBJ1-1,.,TGCGCCAGCAGCCAGGCTAGGACAGGGTCTGAAGCTTTCTTT,CASSQARTGSEAFF
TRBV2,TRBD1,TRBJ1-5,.,TGTGCCAGCAGTGAATCTGGGCAGGGGGCCTTCAATCAGCCCCAGCATTTT,CASSESGQGAFNQPQHF
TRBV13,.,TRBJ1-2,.,TGTGCCAGCAGCTTTTCCTATGGCTACACCTTC,CASSFSYGYTF
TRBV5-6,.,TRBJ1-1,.,TGTGCCAGCAGCTTGGGTCGGGGGCGAGTTTTCTTT,CASSLGRGRVFF
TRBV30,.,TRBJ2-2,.,TGTGCCTGGAGTGACACCGGGACATTCTACACCGGGGAGCTGTTTTTT,CAWSDTGTFYTGELFF
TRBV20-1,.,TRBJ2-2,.,TGCAGTGCTAGAGGGGCCGGGGAGCTGTTTTTT,CSARGAGELFF
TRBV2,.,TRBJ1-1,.,TGTGCCTTCCGAAGGGCCAACATAGAAGCTTTCTTT,CAFRRANIEAFF
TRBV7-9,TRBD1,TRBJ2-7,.,TGTGCCAGCAGCTTTTACAGGGGAGACGAGCAGTACTTC,CASSFYRGDEQYF
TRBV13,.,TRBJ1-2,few,TGTGCCAGCAGCTTGACAGGACCTTCCATTGGCTACACCTTC,CASSLTGPSIGYTF
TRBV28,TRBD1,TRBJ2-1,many,TGTGCCAGCAGTTTAGGGACAGGGACCCAAACTGAGCAGTTCTTC,CASSLGTGTQTEQFF
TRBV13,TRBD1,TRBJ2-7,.,TGTGCCAGCAGCCCGGGACAGGGGAGCGAGCAGTACTTC,CASSPGQGSEQYF
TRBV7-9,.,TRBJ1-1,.,TGTGCCAGCAGCGCAATACCGGGTTACACTGAAGCTTTCTTT,CASSAIPGYTEAFF
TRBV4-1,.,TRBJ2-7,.,TGCGCCAGCAGCCCACTAGGCGGCGAGCAGTACTTC,CASSPLGGEQYF
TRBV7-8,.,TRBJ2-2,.,TGTGCCAGCAGCTCTCCGCGAGGGCTATCGAACACCGGGGAGCTGTTTTTT,CASSSPRGLSNTGELFF
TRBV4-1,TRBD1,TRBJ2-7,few,TGCGCCAGCAGCCCCGGTGTGACAGGGCTGAGGAACGAGCAGTACTTC,CASSPGVTGLRNEQYF
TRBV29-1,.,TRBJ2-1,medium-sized,TGCAGCGTTCGGACCGGTCTTGGTAATGAGCAGTTCTTC,CSVRTGLGNEQFF
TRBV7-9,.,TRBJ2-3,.,TGTGCCAGCAGCCCTAACTGGACAGATACGCAGTATTTT,CASSPNWTDTQYF
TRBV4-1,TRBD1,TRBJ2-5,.,TGCGCCAGCAGCCACCAGGGGGCTTTCGGGGCCCAAGAGACCCAGTACTTC,CASSHQGAFGAQETQYF
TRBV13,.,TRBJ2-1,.,TGTGCCAGCAGCTTAGCTACCGGCCAAGGGCAGTTCTTC,CASSLATGQGQFF
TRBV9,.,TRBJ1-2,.,TGTGCCAGCAGCGTCCTGGACGAACCGTATGGCTACACCTTC,CASSVLDEPYGYTF
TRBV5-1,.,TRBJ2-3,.,TGCGCCAGCAGCCGTGGGCTAGCGTCCACAGATACGCAGTATTTT,CASSRGLASTDTQYF
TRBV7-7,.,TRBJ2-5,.,TGTGCTAGCAGCCCAGATAGACAGTTGGGTCGTGAGACCCAGTACTTC,CASSPDRQLGRETQYF
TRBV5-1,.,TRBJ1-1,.,TGCGCCAGCAGCTCCCGATCCCTGGGGAACACTGAAGCTTTCTTT,CASSSRSLGNTEAFF
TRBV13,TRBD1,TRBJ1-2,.,TGTGCCAGCAGCTTAGGCCGGGGACAGGGTCGTGGCTACACCTTC,CASSLGRGQGRGYTF
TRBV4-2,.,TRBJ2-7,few,TGTGCCAGCAGCCAAGAGAGGCAGCGAACCTACGAGCAGTACTTC,CASSQERQRTYEQYF
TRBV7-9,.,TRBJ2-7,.,TGTGCCAGCAGGTCCGGTTACAACTACGAGCAGTACTTC,CASRSGYNYEQYF
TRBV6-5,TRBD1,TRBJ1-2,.,TGTGCCAGCAGTGACTCTACAACAGGGGGCTATGGCTACACCTTC,CASSDSTTGGYGYTF
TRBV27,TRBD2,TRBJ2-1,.,TGTGCCAGCAGTTTATCACTAGCGGGTTACAATGAGCAGTTCTTC,CASSLSLAGYNEQFF
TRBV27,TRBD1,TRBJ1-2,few,TGTGCCAGCAGTTTAGACCGACAGGGGGCCTATGGCTACACCTTC,CASSLDRQGAYGYTF